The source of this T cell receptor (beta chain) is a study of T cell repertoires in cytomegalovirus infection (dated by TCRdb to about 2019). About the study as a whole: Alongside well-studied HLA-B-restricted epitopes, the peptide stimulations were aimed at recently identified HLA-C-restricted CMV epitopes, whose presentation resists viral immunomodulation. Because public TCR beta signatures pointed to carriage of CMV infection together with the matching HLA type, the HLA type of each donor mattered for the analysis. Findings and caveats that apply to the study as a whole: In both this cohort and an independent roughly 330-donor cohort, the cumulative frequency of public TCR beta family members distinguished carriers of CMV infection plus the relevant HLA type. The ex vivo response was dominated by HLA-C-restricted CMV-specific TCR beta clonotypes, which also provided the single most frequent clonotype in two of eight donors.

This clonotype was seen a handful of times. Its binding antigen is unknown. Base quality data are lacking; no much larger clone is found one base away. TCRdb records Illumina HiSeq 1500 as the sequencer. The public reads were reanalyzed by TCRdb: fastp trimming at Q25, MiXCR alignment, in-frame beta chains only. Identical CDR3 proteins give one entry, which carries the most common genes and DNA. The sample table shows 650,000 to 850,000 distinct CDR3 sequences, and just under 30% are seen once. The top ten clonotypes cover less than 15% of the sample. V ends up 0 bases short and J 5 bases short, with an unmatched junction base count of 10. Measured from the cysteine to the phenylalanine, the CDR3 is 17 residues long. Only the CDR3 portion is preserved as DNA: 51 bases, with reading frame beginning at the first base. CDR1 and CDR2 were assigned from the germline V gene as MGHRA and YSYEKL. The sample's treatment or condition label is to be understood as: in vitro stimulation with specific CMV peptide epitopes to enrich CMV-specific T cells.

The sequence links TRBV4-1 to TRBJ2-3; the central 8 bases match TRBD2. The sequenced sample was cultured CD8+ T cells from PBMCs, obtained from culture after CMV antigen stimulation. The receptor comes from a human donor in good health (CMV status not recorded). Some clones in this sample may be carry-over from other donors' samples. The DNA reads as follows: TGCGCCAGCAGCCAAGAAGTAACGGGGGGGCCGGGAGATACGCAGTATTTT. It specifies CASSQEVTGGPGDTQYF.